A single sample is the source of the 3 T cell receptor beta chains below, sequenced in a study of CD4 T cells in relation to SARS-CoV-2 and coronaviruses. Generated by immunoSEQ multiplex PCR, the TCRdb table keeps only in-frame clones and is missing some. Among roughly 57,000 clones, about nine tenths were seen once, and the ten largest hold 1.3% to 1.5%. CD4+ T cells from unexposed donors were obtained before the COVID-19 pandemic (2011-2018). Sequenced material: memory CD4+ T cells from PBMCs. The receptors were gathered from a human donor in good health.

The rearrangement uses TRBV18 and TRBJ2-7, with D perhaps TRBD1 or TRBD2 (6 bases each). The CDR3 extends over 15 amino acids. The germline V gene encodes CDR1 KGHSH and CDR2 LQKENI. V lost 3 bases and J lost 4, with 16 bases in between. As DNA, the CDR3 is TGTGCCAGCTCACCCGATGAAGGAGGGGGGTACGAGCAGTACTTC. Protein product: CASSPDEGGGYEQYF.

The chain carries TRBV3-1 (or the pseudogene TRBV3-2) and TRBJ2-7; tentatively, D is TRBD2 (7 bases). This CDR3 has 15 residues. Trimming took 3 bases from V and 6 from J, leaving 18 bases between them. Germline CDR1 and CDR2: LGHDT and YNNKEL (reference sequence). The CDR3 bases are TGTGCCAGCAGCCAGAGGGGGGGGAGGGCCGGCGAGCAGTACTTC. Translation gives CASSQRGGRAGEQYF.

The V call is TRBV3-1 (or the pseudogene TRBV3-2), the J call TRBJ2-5; 11 bases are shared with TRBD1. The CDR3 runs 16 residues. J was trimmed by 5 bases and V by 2 bases; bases with no gene match: 7. The germline CDR1 and CDR2 sequences are LGHDT and YNNKEL (reference sequence). DNA for the CDR3: TGTGCCAGCAGCCAAAAAACCGGGACAGGGGGGGAGACCCAGTACTTC. This gives the protein CASSQKTGTGGETQYF.